The sequence of this T cell receptor (beta chain) was determined in a study of OX40 agonist ivuxolimab in advanced cancers. Study as a whole: Cancers in dose escalation were hepatocellular, melanoma, renal cell and head and neck. Points from the study as a whole: Some patients without response likewise showed low normalized clonal expansion. CD8+ T cells (on average) carried more expanded clones than CD4+ T cells.

Some clones are missing from TCRdb's copy, which holds only in-frame ones; the method was immunoSEQ multiplex PCR. The table records 27,000 or so clones, approximately 83% of them present only once. For this clone: What it binds is unknown.

Drawing of blood for sampling happened at baseline, at cycle 4 day 1, and at cycle 7 day 1. CDR3 length equals 16 residues. CDR1 is KGHSH and CDR2 is LQKENI in the germline V gene. Unmatched junction bases numbered 1, after V lost 0 bases and J lost 0 bases. Sample: CD4+ or CD8+ T cells sorted from blood, taken in a trial of the OX40 agonist ivuxolimab. The clonotype originates from an adult with an advanced solid tumor such as melanoma, head and neck, liver or kidney cancer. The chain joins TRBV18 to TRBJ2-2, with 7 bases fitting TRBD1. CDR3 bases: TGTGCCAGCTCACCACCCGGGACAGCGAACACCGGGGAGCTGTTTTTT. As protein: CASSPPGTANTGELFF.